The sequence of this TCR beta chain was determined in a study of metastatic and nonmetastatic thyroid tumors. With MiXCR, TCRdb called clones anew from the PCR reads. The table includes approximately 90,000 clones, 12% detected once. Until they underwent thyroid surgery, no patient had received any treatment. This CDR3 is 14 amino acids long. Per the germline V gene, CDR1 is MNHNS and CDR2 is SASEGT. Trimming left V 1 base short and J 5 bases short, with 12 bases between. In this sample, this clone turned up a few times. The chain combines TRBV6-1 with TRBJ2-7; D is undetermined. The source is a female donor with papillary thyroid cancer or a benign thyroid nodule (not recorded which). Some clones in this sample may be carry-over from other donors' samples. The sample consisted of blood. The CDR3 DNA is TGTGCCAGCAGTGAAGTTAGCAGTATCAACGAGCAGTACTTC. This codes for CASSEVSSINEQYF.